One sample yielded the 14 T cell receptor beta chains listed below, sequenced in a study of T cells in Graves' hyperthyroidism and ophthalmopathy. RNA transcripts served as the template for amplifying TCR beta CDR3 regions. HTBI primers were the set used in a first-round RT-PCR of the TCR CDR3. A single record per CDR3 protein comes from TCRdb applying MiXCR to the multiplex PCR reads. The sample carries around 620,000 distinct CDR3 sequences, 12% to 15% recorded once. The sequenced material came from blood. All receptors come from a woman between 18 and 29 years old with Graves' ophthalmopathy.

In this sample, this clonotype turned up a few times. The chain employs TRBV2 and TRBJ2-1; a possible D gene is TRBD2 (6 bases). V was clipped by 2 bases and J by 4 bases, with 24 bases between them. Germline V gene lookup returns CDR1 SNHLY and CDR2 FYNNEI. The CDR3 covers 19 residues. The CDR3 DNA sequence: TGTGCCAGCAGTGAACGGGGACTGGCTAGCGCAGGATGGTACAATGAGCAGTTCTTC. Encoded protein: CASSERGLASAGWYNEQFF.

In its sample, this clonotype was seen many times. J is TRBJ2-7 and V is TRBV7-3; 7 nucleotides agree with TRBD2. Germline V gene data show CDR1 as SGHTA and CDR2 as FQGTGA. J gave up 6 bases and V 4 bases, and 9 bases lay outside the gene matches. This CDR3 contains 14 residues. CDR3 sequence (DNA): TGTGCCAGCAGCTCCCGGACTAGTTCAGGCGAGCAGTACTTC. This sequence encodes CASSSRTSSGEQYF.

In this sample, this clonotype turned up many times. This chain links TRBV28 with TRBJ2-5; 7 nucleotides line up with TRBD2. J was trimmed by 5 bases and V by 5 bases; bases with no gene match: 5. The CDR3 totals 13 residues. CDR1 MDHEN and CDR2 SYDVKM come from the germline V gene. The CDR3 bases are TGTGCCAGCAGTAGACTAGCTGGGGAGACCCAGTACTTC. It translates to CASSRLAGETQYF.

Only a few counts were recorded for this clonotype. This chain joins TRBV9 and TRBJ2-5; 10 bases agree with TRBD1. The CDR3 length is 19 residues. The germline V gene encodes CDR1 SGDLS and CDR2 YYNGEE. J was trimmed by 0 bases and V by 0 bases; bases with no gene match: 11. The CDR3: CASSVGVGGGQGYQETQYF. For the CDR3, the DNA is TGTGCCAGCAGCGTAGGTGTTGGTGGGGGACAGGGGTACCAAGAGACCCAGTACTTC. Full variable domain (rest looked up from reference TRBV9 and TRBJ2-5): DSGVTQTPKHLITATGQRVTLRCSPRSGDLSVYWYQQSLDQGLQFLIQYYNGEERAKGNILERFSAQQFPDLHSELNLSSLELGDSALYFCASSVGVGGGQGYQETQYFGPGTRLLVL.

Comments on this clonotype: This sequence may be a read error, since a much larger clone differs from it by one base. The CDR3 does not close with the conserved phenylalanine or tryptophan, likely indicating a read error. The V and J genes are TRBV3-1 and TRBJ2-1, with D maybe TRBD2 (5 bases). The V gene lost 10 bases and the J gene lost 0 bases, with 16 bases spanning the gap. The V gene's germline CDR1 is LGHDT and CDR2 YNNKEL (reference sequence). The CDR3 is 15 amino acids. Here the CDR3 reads CATSVGESSYNEQFL. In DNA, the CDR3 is TGTGCCACCTCCGTCGGGGAGAGCTCCTACAATGAGCAGTTCCTC.

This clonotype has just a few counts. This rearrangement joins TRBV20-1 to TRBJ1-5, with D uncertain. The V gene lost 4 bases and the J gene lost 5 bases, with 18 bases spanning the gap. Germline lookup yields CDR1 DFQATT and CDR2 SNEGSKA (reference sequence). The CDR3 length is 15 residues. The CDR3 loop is CSANSGSLTDQPQHF. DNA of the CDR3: TGCAGTGCTAATAGCGGGTCGCTGACCGATCAGCCCCAGCATTTT.

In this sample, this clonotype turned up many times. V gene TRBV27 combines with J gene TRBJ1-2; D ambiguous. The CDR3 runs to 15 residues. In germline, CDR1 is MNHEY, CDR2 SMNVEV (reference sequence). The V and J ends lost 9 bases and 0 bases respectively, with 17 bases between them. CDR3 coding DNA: TGTGCCAGTCCTGGGGAGGCGCTAGCTAACTATGGCTACACCTTC. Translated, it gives CASPGEALANYGYTF.

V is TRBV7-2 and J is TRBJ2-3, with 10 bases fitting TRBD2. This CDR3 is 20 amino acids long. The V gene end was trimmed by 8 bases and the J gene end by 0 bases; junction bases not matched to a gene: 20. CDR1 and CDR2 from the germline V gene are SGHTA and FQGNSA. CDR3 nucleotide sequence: TGTGCCAGCTCACGACGTAGGGTCCTAGCGGGAGTACAAAGCACAGATACGCAGTATTTT. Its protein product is CASSRRRVLAGVQSTDTQYF.

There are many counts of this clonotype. In nucleotides, the CDR3 is TGTGCCAGCAGTTTAGGGGCGCCAGGGGGAGTGGGGGGCTACACCTTC. Encoded protein: CASSLGAPGGVGGYTF. The rearrangement uses TRBV27 and TRBJ1-2; 7 bases line up with TRBD1. After removal of 2 bases from V and 8 bases from J, the junction contained 14 bases not matched to a gene. CDR1 and CDR2 from the germline V gene are MNHEY and SMNVEV (reference sequence). This CDR3 has 16 residues.

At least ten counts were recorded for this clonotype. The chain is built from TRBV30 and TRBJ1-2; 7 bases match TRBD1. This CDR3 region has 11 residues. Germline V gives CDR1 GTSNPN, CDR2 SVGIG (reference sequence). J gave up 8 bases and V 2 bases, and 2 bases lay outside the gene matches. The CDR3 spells CAWSRQGGYTF. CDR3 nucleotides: TGTGCCTGGAGTCGACAGGGAGGCTACACCTTC.

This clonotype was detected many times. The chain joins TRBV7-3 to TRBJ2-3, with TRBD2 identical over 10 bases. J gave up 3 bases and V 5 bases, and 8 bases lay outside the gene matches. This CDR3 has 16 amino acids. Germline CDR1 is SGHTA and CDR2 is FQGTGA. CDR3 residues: CASSQSSGSGTDTQYF. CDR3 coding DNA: TGTGCCAGCAGCCAATCTAGCGGGAGCGGGACAGATACGCAGTATTTT.

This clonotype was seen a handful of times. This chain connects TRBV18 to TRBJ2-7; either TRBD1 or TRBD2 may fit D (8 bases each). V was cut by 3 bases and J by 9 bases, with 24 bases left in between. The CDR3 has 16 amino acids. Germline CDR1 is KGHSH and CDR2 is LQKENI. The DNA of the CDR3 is TGTGCCAGCTCACCCAGGGGGCAAGCGGGAGTTATTGGGCAGTACTTC. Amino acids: CASSPRGQAGVIGQYF.

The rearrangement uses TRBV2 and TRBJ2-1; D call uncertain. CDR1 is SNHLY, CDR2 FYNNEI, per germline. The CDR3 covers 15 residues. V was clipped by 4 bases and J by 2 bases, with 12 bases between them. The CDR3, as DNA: TGTGCCAGCAGTGGGCCGCAGTATACCTACAATGAGCAGTTCTTC. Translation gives CASSGPQYTYNEQFF. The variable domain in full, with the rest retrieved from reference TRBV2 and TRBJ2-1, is EPEVTQTPSHQVTQMGQEVILRCVPISNHLYFYWYRQILGQKVEFLVSFYNNEISEKSEIFDDQFSVERPDGSNFTLKIRSTKLEDSAMYFCASSGPQYTYNEQFFGPGTRLTVL.

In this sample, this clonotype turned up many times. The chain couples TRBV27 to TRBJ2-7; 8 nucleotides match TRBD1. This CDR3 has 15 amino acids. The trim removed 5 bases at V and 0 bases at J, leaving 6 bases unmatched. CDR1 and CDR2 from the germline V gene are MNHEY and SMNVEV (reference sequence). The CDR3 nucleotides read TGTGCCAGCAGTCAAAGACAGGGGTCCTCCTACGAGCAGTACTTC. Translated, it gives CASSQRQGSSYEQYF.